The sequence of this TCR beta chain was determined in a study of neurological immune-mediated disorders (dated by TCRdb to between 2018 and 2021). General notes on the study: The study compared peripheral blood TCR-beta repertoires of HTLV-I-associated myelopathy (HAM/TSP) patients, multiple sclerosis patients and healthy controls using UMI-based sequencing. The 106 TCR-beta libraries covered PBMC samples along with longitudinal samples, technical triplicates, and paired sorted CD4+ and CD8+ T-cell subsets. The cohort was made up of about 65 subjects, consisting of roughly 14 HAM/TSP patients, about 34 multiple sclerosis patients and 20 healthy controls.

This clonotype occurred many times. The target of this receptor is not known. Per-base quality was not reported, and no clone a single base away is much larger than it. Overall study results and their limits: TCR clonal expansion was highest in HAM/TSP patients and lowest in MS patients, with MS patients falling below even healthy controls. Expanded clones from different subjects shared no identical CDR3 amino acid sequences, which suggests that TCR-beta repertoires were private in all groups.

The trim is 2 bases for V and 1 base for J, with a gap of 8 bases between the germline ends. The CDR3 spans 13 residues, from the cysteine through the phenylalanine. The DNA shown is the 39-base CDR3, in frame from base 1. From a lookup of the germline V gene (reference sequence), CDR1 and CDR2 are DFQATT and SNEGSKA. Blood bank volunteers in Maryland, USA served as the healthy controls. Libraries from unsorted PBMCs were made from 2 million PBMCs kept in RNAlater at -80 degrees C until RNA extraction. Peripheral blood underwent Ficoll-Hypaque density gradient centrifugation to isolate PBMCs, which were then cryopreserved in liquid nitrogen. cDNA synthesis used template-switch 5'RACE with a primer carrying a 10-nucleotide random unique molecular identifier tagging each TCR transcript. Every sequencing run yielded over 200 million TCR-beta sequences covering 15-18 subjects. The RNeasy kit was used to extract total RNA. Using the KAPA Real-time Library Amplification kit, TCR-beta VDJ regions were amplified with primers for the TCR constant region and the 5'RACE anchor. A first PCR added sample indexes and Illumina adaptors, after which a second PCR increased the library yield. The roughly 650 bp TCR product was size-selected on a 2% E-gel SizeSelection system after Ampure bead purification. Before pooling, library quality was checked on a Bioanalyzer, concentration was measured with Qubit, and libraries were quantified with the Kapa Library Quantification kit. Paired-end 2 x 150 bp sequencing of the libraries was performed on an Illumina HiSeq 2500. To increase sequence diversity, roughly 24-31% phiX was spiked into each library pool. In the source study's methods: The quality-filtered reads were processed with the UMI-based MiGEC pipeline, whose error correction step removed more than 75% of the raw TCR sequences. VDJ genes were aligned to IMGT germline references, and clonotypes were defined by unique CDR3 amino acid sequence plus V-J genes. Clonal expansion, Shannon diversity, and CDR3 relatedness (CalcPairwiseDistances, ClusterSamples) were evaluated with VDJtools, and phylogenetic trees were built with CLCbio workbench. A clone was classed as expanded if it had 8 or more unique UMIs, a cutoff based on coefficient-of-variation modelling across technical triplicates. TCRdb took the public reads, trimmed them with fastp at Q25, ran MiXCR for clone calling and kept in-frame beta chains. Rows with a matching CDR3 protein are joined into one entry that keeps the most common DNA and genes. Clone size and V and J calls follow TCRdb, not the original study. Across this sample there are 33,000 or so distinct CDR3 sequences, with around 7.8% seen only once. The leading ten clones occupy around 4.5% of the sample.

The sequenced sample consisted of PBMCs. The clonotype originates from a woman between 40 and 55 years old in good health. The rearranged segments are TRBV20-1 and TRBJ1-2; the D gene cannot be resolved reliably. For the CDR3, the sequence is CSARHGSNYGYTF. The DNA sequence reads TGCAGTGCTAGACACGGCAGTAACTATGGCTACACCTTC.